These 8 T cell receptor beta chains were all obtained from the same sample, sequenced in a study of CD8+ T cells in alopecia areata. RNA was isolated and reverse transcribed to cDNA, the sequencing template. Generated by immunoSEQ multiplex PCR, the TCRdb table keeps only in-frame clones and is missing some. The sample holds about 180,000 clones, 58% seen once. The treatment here: oral pan-JAK inhibitor, 5-10 mg twice daily. The input for sequencing was CD4+ T cells sorted from blood, taken between weeks 55 and 65, from a patient treated with tofacitinib. Source of these receptors: a human donor with alopecia areata.

This CDR3 reads CASSDVGTLSTDTQYF. CDR3 nucleotide sequence: TGTGCCAGCAGTGACGTTGGGACACTCAGCACAGATACGCAGTATTTT. This chain joins TRBV25-1 and TRBJ2-3; maybe TRBD1 (6 bases). Deletions cut 3 bases from V and 0 bases from J, with 13 bases between. CDR1 MGHDK and CDR2 SYGVNS come from the germline V gene. This CDR3 has 16 amino acids.

V is TRBV20-1 and J is TRBJ2-3; 11 nucleotides agree with TRBD2. Per germline, CDR1 DFQATT and CDR2 SNEGSKA (reference sequence). The CDR3 runs 11 residues. The CDR3 is CMTSGADTQYF. DNA of the CDR3: TGCATGACTAGCGGGGCAGATACGCAGTATTTT.

The genes are TRBV6-5 and TRBJ2-7; TRBD1 might be the D (6 bases). This CDR3 is built from 16 residues. CDR1 and CDR2 from the germline V gene are MNHEY and SVGAGI. Trimming took off 0 bases at V and 2 bases at J, with 14 bases between the two ends. This CDR3 reads CASSYSLQGTTYEQYF. In DNA, the CDR3 is TGTGCCAGCAGTTACTCACTCCAGGGGACCACCTACGAGCAGTACTTC.

The chain employs TRBV7-9 and TRBJ2-6, with D hard to call. Looked up from germline, CDR1 is SEHNR and CDR2 is FQNEAQ (reference sequence). Trimming shortened V by 5 bases and J by 4 bases, and 12 bases separated the two germline ends. CDR3 length: 15 residues. CDR3 loop: CASSSRGSGANVLTF. The CDR3 DNA reads as TGTGCCAGCAGCAGCCGTGGATCCGGGGCCAACGTCCTGACTTTC.

This clone turned up a few times. This rearrangement joins TRBV29-1 to TRBJ1-1; unclear D gene. CDR3 length: 10 amino acids. Germline V gene sequence: CDR1 SQVTM, CDR2 ANQGSEA. Deletions cut 4 bases from V and 8 bases from J, with 8 bases between. Here the CDR3 reads CSVGNPEAFF. DNA for the CDR3: TGCAGCGTTGGGAATCCAGAAGCTTTCTTT. Using reference TRBV29-1 and TRBJ1-1 for the parts outside the CDR3, the full variable domain is SAVISQKPSRDICQRGTSLTIQCQVDSQVTMMFWYRQQPGQSLTLIATANQGSEATYESGFVIDKFPISRPNLTFSTLTVSNMSPEDSSIYLCSVGNPEAFFGQGTRLTVV.

The CDR3 DNA follows: TGCGCCAGCAGCGGCGAGGGGACAGGGACCGGGGAGCTGTTTTTT. This codes for CASSGEGTGTGELFF. The chain joins TRBV5-1 to TRBJ2-2; 9 bases fit TRBD1. V was pared by 4 bases and J by 5 bases, with 6 bases of the junction left unmatched. CDR1 SGHRS and CDR2 YFSETQ come from the germline V gene. This CDR3 has 15 amino acids.

The chain combines TRBV9 with TRBJ2-5; D gene ambiguous. V was shortened by 2 bases and J by 4 bases, with 9 bases between the two germline ends. Looked up from germline, CDR1 is SGDLS and CDR2 is YYNGEE. The CDR3 spans 13 residues. CDR3 in amino acids: CASSVDARETQYF. The CDR3 nucleotides read TGTGCCAGCAGCGTCGACGCCCGAGAGACCCAGTACTTC.

The chain employs TRBV9 and TRBJ2-5; D perhaps matches TRBD2 (6 bases). Germline V gives CDR1 SGDLS, CDR2 YYNGEE. Trimming removed 4 bases from V and 5 bases from J, with 15 bases in between. CDR3 length: 14 amino acids. CDR3 region: CASSPSGGRETQYF. DNA of the CDR3: TGTGCCAGCAGCCCTTCCGGGGGTAGGGAGACCCAGTACTTC.